Sequencing of this TCR beta chain was carried out in a study of T cells in Graves' hyperthyroidism and ophthalmopathy. Findings and caveats of the study: Among clonotypes expanded in thyroid above 0.001, most were also found in blood.

The CDR3 extends over 13 amino acids. Trimming pared 5 bases from V and 8 bases from J, leaving 16 bases between. Germline V gene sequence: CDR1 SGHRS, CDR2 YFSETQ. Graves' hyperthyroidism is called stable when ophthalmopathy does not progress within 18 months. The study left out patients who had uncontrolled infection, other autoimmune disease, pregnancy or lactation. The PBMCs were sourced from fresh peripheral blood (10 ml). The CDR3 regions of TCR beta were amplified from RNA transcripts. TCR CDR3 regions were first amplified by RT-PCR with HTBI primers. Using its own MiXCR run on the multiplex PCR reads, TCRdb lists one record per CDR3 protein. The sample carries approximately 590,000 distinct CDR3 sequences, approximately 15% recorded once. The table lists this clonotype with many counts. The antigen remains undetermined.

V is TRBV5-1 and J is TRBJ1-2; tentatively, D is TRBD1 (5 bases). Source material: blood. The sequence was collected from a woman aged 25 to 39 with Graves' hyperthyroidism. In DNA, the CDR3 is TGCGCCAGCAGTTTCAGGGCCGTGGGAGGCTACACCTTC. Translation: CASSFRAVGGYTF.